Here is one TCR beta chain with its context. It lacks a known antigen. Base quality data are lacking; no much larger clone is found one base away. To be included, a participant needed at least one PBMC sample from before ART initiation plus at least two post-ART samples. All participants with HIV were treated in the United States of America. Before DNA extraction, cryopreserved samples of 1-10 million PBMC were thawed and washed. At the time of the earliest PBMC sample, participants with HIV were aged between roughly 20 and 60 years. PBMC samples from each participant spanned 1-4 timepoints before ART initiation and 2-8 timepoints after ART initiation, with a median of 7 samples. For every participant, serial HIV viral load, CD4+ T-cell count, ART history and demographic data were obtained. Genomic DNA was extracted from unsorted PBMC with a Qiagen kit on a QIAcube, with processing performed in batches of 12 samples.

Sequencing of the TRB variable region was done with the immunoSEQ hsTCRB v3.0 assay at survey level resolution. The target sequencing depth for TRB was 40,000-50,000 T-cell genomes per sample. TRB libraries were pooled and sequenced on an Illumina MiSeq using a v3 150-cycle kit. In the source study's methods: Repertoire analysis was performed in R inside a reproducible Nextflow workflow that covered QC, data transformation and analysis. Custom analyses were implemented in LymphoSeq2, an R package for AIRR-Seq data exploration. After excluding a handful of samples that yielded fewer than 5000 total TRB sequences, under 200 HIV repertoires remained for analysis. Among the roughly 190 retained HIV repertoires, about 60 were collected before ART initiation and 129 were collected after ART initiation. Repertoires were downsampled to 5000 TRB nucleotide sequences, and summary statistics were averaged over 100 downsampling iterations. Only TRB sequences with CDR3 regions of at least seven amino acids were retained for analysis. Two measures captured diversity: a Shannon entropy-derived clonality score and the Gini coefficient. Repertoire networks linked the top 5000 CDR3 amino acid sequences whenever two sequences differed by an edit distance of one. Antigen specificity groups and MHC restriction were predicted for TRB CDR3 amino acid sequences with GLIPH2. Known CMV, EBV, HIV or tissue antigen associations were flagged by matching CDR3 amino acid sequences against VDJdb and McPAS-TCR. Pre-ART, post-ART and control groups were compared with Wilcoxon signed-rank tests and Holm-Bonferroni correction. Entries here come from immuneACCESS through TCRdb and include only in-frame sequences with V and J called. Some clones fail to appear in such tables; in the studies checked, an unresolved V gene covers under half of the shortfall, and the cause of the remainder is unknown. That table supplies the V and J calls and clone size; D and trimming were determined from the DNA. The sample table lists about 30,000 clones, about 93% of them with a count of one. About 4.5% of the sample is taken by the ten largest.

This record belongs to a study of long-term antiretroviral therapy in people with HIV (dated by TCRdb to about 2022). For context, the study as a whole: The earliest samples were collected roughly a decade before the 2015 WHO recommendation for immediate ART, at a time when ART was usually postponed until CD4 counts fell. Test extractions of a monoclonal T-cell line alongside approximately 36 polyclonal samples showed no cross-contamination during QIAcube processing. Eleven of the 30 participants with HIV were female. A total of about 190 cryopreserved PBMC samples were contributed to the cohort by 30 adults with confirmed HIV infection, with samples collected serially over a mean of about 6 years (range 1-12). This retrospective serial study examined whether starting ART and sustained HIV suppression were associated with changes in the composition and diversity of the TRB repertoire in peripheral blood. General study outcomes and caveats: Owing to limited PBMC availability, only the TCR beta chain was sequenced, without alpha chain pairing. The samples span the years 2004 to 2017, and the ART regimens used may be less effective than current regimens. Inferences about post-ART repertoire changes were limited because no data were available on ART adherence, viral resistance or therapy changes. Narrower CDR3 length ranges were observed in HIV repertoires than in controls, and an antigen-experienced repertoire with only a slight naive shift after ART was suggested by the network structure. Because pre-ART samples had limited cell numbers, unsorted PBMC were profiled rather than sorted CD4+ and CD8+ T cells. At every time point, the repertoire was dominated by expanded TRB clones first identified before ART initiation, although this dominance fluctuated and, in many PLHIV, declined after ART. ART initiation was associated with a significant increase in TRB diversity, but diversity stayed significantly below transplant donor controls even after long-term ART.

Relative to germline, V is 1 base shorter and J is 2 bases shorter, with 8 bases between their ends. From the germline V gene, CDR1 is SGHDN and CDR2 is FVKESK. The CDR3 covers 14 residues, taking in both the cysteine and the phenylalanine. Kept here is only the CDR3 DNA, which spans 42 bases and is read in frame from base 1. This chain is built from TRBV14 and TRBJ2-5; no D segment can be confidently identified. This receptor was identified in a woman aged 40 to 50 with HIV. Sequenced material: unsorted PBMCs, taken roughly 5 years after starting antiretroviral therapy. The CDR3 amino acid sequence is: CASSQVLGQETQYF. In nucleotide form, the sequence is TGTGCCAGCAGCCAAGTCTTAGGTCAAGAGACCCAGTACTTC.